Below, 4 T cell receptor beta chains from the same sample are listed, as sequenced in a study of shared clonotypes between healthy human individuals. Profiled with immunoSEQ multiplex PCR; TCRdb holds only in-frame clones, not every one. The repertoire holds about 690,000 clones, less than 95% seen once, with 34% in the top ten. Sequencing was done on a sample of memory CD8+ T cells from PBMCs. This sample's subset: CD45RO+ cells pooled with CCR7-negative TemRA cells. The receptors were sampled from a man younger than 35 in good health. Some clones in this sample may be carry-over from other donors' samples.

The chain links TRBV10-3 to TRBJ2-7; TRBD2 aligns across 7 bases. The V gene end was trimmed by 8 bases and the J gene end by 2 bases; junction bases not matched to a gene: 3. Germline values: CDR1 ENHRY, CDR2 SYGVKD. There are 12 residues in the CDR3. The CDR3 is CAIGRETYEQYF. CDR3 DNA: TGTGCCATCGGGAGGGAGACCTACGAGCAGTACTTC.

The table lists this clone with a few counts. The chain employs TRBV28 and TRBJ1-5; D is undetermined. The CDR3 covers 11 residues. Germline CDR1 and CDR2: MDHEN and SYDVKM. V lost 6 bases and J lost 4, with 4 bases in between. CDR3 residues: CASSENQPQHF. CDR3 nucleotides: TGTGCCAGCAGCGAGAATCAGCCCCAGCATTTT.

CDR3 DNA sequence: TGTGCCAGCAACGACCCCACTGAGAACACCGGGGAGCTGTTTTTT. Amino acid sequence: CASNDPTENTGELFF. V and J are TRBV9 and TRBJ2-2; D is unclear. V was trimmed by 6 bases and J by 1 base, leaving 13 bases between them. The CDR3 totals 15 residues. CDR1 is SGDLS, CDR2 YYNGEE, per germline.

The chain links TRBV5-6 to TRBJ2-7; 7 bases align to TRBD2. The J segment lost 3 bases and the V segment lost 0 bases, leaving 3 bases of the junction unmatched. This CDR3 is 14 amino acids long. From germline, CDR1 is SGHDT and CDR2 YYEEEE. The CDR3 DNA is TGTGCCAGCAGCTTGGGCGGGAGAAACTACGAGCAGTACTTC. Its translation: CASSLGGRNYEQYF. Using reference TRBV5-6 and TRBJ2-7 for the parts outside the CDR3, the full variable domain is DAGVTQSPTHLIKTRGQQVTLRCSPKSGHDTVSWYQQALGQGPQFIFQYYEEEERQRGNFPDRFSGHQFPNYSSELNVNALLLGDSALYLCASSLGGRNYEQYFGPGTRLTVT.